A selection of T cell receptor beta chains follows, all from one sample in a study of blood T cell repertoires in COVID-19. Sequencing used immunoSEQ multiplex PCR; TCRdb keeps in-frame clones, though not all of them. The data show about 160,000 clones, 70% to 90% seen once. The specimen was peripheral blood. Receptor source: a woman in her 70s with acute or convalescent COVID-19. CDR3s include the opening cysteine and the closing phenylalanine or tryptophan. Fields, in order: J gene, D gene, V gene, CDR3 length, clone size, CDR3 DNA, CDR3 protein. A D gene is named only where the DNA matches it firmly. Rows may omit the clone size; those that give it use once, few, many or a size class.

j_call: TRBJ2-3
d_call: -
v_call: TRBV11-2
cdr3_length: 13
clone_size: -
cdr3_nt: TGTGCCAGCAGCTTAGGTTTCGGAGATACGCAGTATTTT
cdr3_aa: CASSLGFGDTQYF

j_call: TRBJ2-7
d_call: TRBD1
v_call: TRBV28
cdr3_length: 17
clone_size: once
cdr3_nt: TGTGCCAGCAGTTCCTACCTCAGGACAGGGGGCTCCTACGAGCAGTACTTC
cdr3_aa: CASSSYLRTGGSYEQYF

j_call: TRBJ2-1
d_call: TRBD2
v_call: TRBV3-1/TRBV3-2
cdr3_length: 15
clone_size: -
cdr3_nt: TGTGCCAGCAGATGGGGACTAGCGGGAAACAATGAGCAGTTCTTC
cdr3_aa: CASRWGLAGNNEQFF

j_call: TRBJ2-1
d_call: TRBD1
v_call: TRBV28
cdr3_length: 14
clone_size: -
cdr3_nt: TGTGCCAGCTATGGGACAGGGTCCTACAATGAGCAGTTCTTC
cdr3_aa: CASYGTGSYNEQFF

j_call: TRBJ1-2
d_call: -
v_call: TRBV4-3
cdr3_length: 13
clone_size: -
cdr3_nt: TGCGCCAGCAGCGACGACAGGCTATATGGCTACACCTTC
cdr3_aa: CASSDDRLYGYTF

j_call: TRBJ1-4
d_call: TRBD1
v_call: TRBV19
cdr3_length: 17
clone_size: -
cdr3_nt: TGTGCCAGTAGTATTTCAACAGGGGGCATCGATCGTGAAAAACTGTTTTTT
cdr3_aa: CASSISTGGIDREKLFF

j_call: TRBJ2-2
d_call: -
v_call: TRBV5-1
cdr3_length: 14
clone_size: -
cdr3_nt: TGCGCCAGCAGCTTGGAAACAGGGACCGGGGAGCTGTTTTTT
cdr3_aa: CASSLETGTGELFF

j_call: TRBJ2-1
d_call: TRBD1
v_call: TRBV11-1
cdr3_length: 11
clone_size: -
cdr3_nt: TGTGCCAGACCAGGGGGTCCCGAGCAGTTCTTC
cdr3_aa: CARPGGPEQFF

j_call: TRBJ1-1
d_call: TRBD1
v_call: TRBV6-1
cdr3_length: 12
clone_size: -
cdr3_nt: TGTGCCAGCAGTTGGACAGGGGGCGAAGCTTTCTTT
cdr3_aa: CASSWTGGEAFF

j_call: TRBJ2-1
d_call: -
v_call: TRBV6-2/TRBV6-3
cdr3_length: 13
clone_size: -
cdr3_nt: TGTGCCAGCAGCCCTACACTAGGGAATGAGCAGTTCTTC
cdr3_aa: CASSPTLGNEQFF

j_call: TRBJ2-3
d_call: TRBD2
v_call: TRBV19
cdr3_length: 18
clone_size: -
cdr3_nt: TGTGCCAGTAGTATAGATACTAGCGGGGCGGCACACACAGATACGCAGTATTTT
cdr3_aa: CASSIDTSGAAHTDTQYF

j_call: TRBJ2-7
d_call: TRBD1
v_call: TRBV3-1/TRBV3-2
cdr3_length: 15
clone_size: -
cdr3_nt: TGTGCCAGCAGCCAACAGACAGGGCATACCAACGAGCAGTACTTC
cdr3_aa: CASSQQTGHTNEQYF

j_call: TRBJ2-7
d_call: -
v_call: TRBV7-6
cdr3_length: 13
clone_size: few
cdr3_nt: TGTGCCAGCAGCTTTAACCCGGGTGCCGAGCAGTACTTC
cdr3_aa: CASSFNPGAEQYF

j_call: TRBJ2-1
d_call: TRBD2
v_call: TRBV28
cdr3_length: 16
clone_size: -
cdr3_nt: TGTGCCAGCAGTTCCCCTCGCGGGAGGGCCCACAATGAGCAGTTCTTC
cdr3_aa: CASSSPRGRAHNEQFF

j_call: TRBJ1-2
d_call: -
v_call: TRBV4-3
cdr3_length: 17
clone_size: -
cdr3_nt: TGCGCCAGCAGCCAAGATGTCCGGTTTGGGGGGAACTATGGCTACACCTTC
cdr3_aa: CASSQDVRFGGNYGYTF

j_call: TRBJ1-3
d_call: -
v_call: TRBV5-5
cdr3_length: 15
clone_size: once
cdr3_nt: TGTGCCAGCAGCTTGGTCGAGGTAACTGGAAACACCATATATTTT
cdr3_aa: CASSLVEVTGNTIYF

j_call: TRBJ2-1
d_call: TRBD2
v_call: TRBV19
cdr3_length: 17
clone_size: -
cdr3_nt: TGTGCCAGTAGTATAGGCCCTCGAGCGGGGGGTTACAATGAGCAGTTCTTC
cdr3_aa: CASSIGPRAGGYNEQFF

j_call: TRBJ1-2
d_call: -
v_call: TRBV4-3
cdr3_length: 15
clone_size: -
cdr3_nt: TGCGCCAGCAGCCTTGGGCAGGGTTATGACTATGGCTACACCTTC
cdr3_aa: CASSLGQGYDYGYTF

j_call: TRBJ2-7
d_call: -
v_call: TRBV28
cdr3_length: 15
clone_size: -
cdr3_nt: TGTGCCAGCAGTACCGCGGCCGAGGGCCCCTACGAGCAGTACTTC
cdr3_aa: CASSTAAEGPYEQYF

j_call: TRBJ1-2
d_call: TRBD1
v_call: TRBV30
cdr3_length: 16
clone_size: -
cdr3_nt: TGTGCCTGGGCTACACCCGGGACAGGGGGCAGCTATGGCTACACCTTC
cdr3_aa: CAWATPGTGGSYGYTF

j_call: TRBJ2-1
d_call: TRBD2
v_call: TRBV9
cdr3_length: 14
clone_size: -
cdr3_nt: TGTGCCAGCAGCATAAGCGGGACCTGGAATGAGCAGTTCTTC
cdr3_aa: CASSISGTWNEQFF

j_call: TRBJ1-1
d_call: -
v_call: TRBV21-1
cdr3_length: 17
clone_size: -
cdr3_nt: TGTGCCAGCAGCAAAGAGCTGCGGGGGGTTATGAACACTGAAGCTTTCTTT
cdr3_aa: CASSKELRGVMNTEAFF

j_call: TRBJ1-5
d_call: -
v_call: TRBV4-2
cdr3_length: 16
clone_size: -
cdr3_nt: TGTGCCAGCAGCCAAGTTTTGGGAAGGGGAAATCAGCCCCAGCATTTT
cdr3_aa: CASSQVLGRGNQPQHF

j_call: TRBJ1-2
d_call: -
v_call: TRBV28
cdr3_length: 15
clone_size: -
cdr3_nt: TGTGCCAGCAGTTTCGCCTCAAACAGGGTGCGGGGCTACACCTTC
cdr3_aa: CASSFASNRVRGYTF

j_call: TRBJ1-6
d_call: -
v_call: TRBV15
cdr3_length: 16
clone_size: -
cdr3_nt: TGTGCCACCAGCAGAGATGGTCAGGGTAATAATTCACCCCTCCACTTT
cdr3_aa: CATSRDGQGNNSPLHF

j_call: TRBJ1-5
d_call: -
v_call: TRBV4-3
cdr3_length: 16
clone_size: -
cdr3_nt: TGCGCCAGCAGCCAGAATTTCAGGGTGGGTAATCAGCCCCAGCATTTT
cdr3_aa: CASSQNFRVGNQPQHF

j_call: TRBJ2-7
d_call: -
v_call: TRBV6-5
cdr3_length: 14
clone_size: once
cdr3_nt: TGTGCCAGCAGTTCCAGAGGACAGCCCGACGAGCAGTACTTC
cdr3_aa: CASSSRGQPDEQYF

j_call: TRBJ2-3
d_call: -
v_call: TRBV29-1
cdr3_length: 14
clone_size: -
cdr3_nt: TGCAGCGTTGAAACAGGCCGGAGCACAGATACGCAGTATTTT
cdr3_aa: CSVETGRSTDTQYF

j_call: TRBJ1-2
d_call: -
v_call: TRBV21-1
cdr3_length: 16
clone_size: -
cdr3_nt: TGTGCCAGCAGCAAAGCGCTGGGTCCAGGAAACTATGGCTACACCTTC
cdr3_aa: CASSKALGPGNYGYTF

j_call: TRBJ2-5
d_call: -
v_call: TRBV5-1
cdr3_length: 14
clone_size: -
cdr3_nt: TGCGCCAGCAGCCTAACAGGGCACAAAGAGACCCAGTACTTC
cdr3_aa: CASSLTGHKETQYF

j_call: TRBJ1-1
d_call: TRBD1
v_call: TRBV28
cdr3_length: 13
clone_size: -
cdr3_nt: TGTGCCAGCAGTATGGGACAGGCTCCTGAAGCTTTCTTT
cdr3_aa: CASSMGQAPEAFF

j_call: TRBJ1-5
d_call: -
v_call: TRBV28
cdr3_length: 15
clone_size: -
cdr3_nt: TGTGCCAGCACACCGGGGGGTAGGGTAGGTCAGCCCCAGCATTTT
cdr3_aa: CASTPGGRVGQPQHF

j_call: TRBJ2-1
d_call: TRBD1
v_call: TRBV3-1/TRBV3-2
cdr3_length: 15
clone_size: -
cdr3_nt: TGTGCCAGCAGCCAAGTCCGGGACAGGGACAATGAGCAGTTCTTC
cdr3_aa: CASSQVRDRDNEQFF

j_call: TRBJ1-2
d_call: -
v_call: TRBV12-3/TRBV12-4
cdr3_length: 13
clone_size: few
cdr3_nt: TGTGCCAGCAGCGCGACAGTTGCCCTCGGCTACACCTTC
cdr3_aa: CASSATVALGYTF

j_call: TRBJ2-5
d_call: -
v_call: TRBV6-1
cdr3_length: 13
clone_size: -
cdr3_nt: TGTGCCAGCAGTGAAGTCAGGGGTGGGACCCAGTACTTC
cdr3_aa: CASSEVRGGTQYF

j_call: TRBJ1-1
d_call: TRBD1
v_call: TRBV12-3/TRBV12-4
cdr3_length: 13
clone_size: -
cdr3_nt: TGTGCCAGCAGTTTAAAGAGACAGGGTGCGGCTTTCTTT
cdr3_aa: CASSLKRQGAAFF

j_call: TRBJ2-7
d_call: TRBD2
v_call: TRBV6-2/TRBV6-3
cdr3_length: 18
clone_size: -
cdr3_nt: TGTGCCAGCAGTCCATTCCCGGGACTAGCGGGAGCTACCTACGAGCAGTACTTC
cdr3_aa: CASSPFPGLAGATYEQYF

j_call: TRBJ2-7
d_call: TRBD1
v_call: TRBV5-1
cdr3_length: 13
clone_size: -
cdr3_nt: TGCGCCAGCAGAAGACAGGGCTCGGACGAGCAGTACTTC
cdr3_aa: CASRRQGSDEQYF

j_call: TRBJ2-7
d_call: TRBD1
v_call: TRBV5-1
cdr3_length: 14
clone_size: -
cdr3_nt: TGCGCCAGCAGCTTGGCGGGACAGAGCTACGAGCAGTACTTC
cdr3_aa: CASSLAGQSYEQYF

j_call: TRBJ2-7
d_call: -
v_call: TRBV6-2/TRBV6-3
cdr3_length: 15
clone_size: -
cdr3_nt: TGTGCCAGCAGTTATGGACTGAGGCGTCCCTACGAGCAGTACTTC
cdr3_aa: CASSYGLRRPYEQYF

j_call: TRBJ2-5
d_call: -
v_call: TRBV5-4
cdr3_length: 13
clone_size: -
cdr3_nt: TGTGCCAGCAGCCGCGAAATCCGAGAGACCCAGTACTTC
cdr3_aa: CASSREIRETQYF

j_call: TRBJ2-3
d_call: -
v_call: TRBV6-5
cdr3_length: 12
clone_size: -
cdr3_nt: TGTGCCAGCAGTTACAGGAGCGATACGCAGTATTTT
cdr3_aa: CASSYRSDTQYF

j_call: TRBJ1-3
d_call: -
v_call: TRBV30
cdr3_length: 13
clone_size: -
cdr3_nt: TGTGCCTGGAGTGTGGGGGCATCGAACACCATATATTTT
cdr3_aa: CAWSVGASNTIYF

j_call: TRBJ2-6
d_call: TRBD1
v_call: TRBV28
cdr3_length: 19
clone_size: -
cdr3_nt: TGTGCCAGCAGTCACCCCATACCGGACAGGGGGCAAGGAGCCAACGTCCTGACTTTC
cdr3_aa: CASSHPIPDRGQGANVLTF